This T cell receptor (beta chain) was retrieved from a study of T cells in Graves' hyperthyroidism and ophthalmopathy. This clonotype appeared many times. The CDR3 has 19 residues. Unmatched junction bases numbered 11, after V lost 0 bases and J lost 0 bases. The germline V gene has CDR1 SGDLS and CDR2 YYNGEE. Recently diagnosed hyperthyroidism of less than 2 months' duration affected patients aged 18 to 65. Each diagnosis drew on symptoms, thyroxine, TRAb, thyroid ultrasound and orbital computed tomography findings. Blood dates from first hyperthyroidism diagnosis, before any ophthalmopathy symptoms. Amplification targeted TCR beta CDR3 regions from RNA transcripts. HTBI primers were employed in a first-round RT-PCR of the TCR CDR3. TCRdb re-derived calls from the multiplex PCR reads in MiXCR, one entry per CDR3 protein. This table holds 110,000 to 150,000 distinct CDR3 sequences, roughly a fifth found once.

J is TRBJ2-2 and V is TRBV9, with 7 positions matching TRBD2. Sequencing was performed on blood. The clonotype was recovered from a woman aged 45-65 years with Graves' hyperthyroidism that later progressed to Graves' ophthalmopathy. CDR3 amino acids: CASSVEGAGSIANTGELFF. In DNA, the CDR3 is TGTGCCAGCAGCGTAGAAGGAGCGGGATCCATCGCGAACACCGGGGAGCTGTTTTTT.